This T cell receptor (beta chain) stems from a study of cytomegalovirus exposure and HLA in healthy donors. Overall study results and limits: Later analysis demonstrated an association between a missense DCLRE1C variant and TCR beta V- and J-gene trimming.

Use of 60 Vbeta and 13 Jbeta primers characterized the PCR. Repertoires were generated with immunoSEQ multiplex PCR, while TCRdb's copy carries only in-frame clones and drops some. This sample carries over 150,000 clones, 75% to 90% of them seen once, and the ten largest clones take roughly 5%. Regarding this clone: The target antigen is unknown.

V lost 4 bases, J lost 4 bases, and 4 bases stayed unmatched. Germline V lookup: CDR1 SGHNT, CDR2 YYREEE (reference sequence). CDR3 length: 15 residues. This receptor was taken from a man aged 25-40 years in good health and CMV-seronegative. The chain employs TRBV5-4 and TRBJ2-2; 10 positions match TRBD2. Sequenced material: PBMCs. DNA of the CDR3: TGTGCCAGCAGCCTAGCGGGAGTCAGCACCGGGGAGCTGTTTTTT. Its translation: CASSLAGVSTGELFF.